This T cell receptor (beta chain) is drawn from a study of CD4+ T cells in melanoma (dated by TCRdb to the early 2020s). Regarding the research as a whole: The study investigated neoantigen-specific CD4+ T cells in human melanoma. The full study reports these points: The report described a correlation between neoantigen-specific CD4+ T cells and the function of CD8+ T cells, macrophages and B cells. Neoantigen-specific CD4+ T cells in melanoma were reported to have a range of differentiation states.

Donors were patients with melanoma. Details on this clone: The specificity of this receptor is unknown. It has no much larger one-base neighbor in the sample; base qualities were not kept.

Library method: the immunoSEQ multiplex PCR assay. As stored in TCRdb, this immuneACCESS dataset retains in-frame rearrangements with V and J assigned. A fraction of the clones does not appear; measured against another copy, unresolved V genes explain less than half of the discrepancy, and the remainder lacks a known reason. The sample includes 55,000 or so clones, with about 70% observed a single time. The top ten clonotypes cover 4.8% of the sample. V loses 5 bases of germline sequence and J loses 6 bases, and the interval between the two ends is 16 bases. The CDR3 runs 14 residues from the cysteine to the phenylalanine. Only CDR3 DNA is held: 42 bases, read in frame from base 1. In the germline V gene, CDR1 corresponds to MGHRA and CDR2 to YSYEKL.

The sequencing input was tumor tissue. The rearrangement joined TRBV4-1 to TRBJ1-2; tentative D gene TRBD1, with 6 bases matching. This receptor was identified in a human donor with melanoma. Read as DNA, the sequence is TGCGCCAGCAGCTCCCTAGGGGGGGCTGATGGCTACACCTTC. The resulting protein is CASSSLGGADGYTF.